A selection of T cell receptor beta chains follows, all from one sample in a study of cytomegalovirus exposure and HLA in healthy donors. Sequencing was performed with immunoSEQ multiplex PCR; in TCRdb, only in-frame clones are kept and a portion is missing. The repertoire holds under 200,000 clones, 77% seen once, with around 2.5% in the top ten. The sample taken for sequencing was PBMCs. These receptors were obtained from a middle-aged woman in good health and CMV-seropositive. The CDR3 runs from the conserved cysteine through the conserved F or W. A D gene is named only where the DNA matches it firmly. Clone size appears in some rows only: once, few, many, or a class for an expanded clone.

v_call,d_call,clone_size,j_call,cdr3_nt,cdr3_aa
TRBV30,TRBD2,NA,TRBJ2-1,TGTGCCTGGAGTGTAGGAGCGGGAGTGGCATCCTACAATGAGCAGTTCTTC,CAWSVGAGVASYNEQFF
TRBV25-1,NA,few,TRBJ2-1,TGTGCCAGCAGTGAGGCGGACAATGAGCAGTTCTTC,CASSEADNEQFF
TRBV19,TRBD2,NA,TRBJ2-6,TGTGCCAGTTGGCCTAGCGGTGAACCCTCTGGGGCCAACGTCCTGACTTTC,CASWPSGEPSGANVLTF
TRBV30,TRBD1,NA,TRBJ1-6,TGTGCCGTCGACAGGGGTATGGGCTCACCCCTCCACTTT,CAVDRGMGSPLHF
TRBV5-4,TRBD1,NA,TRBJ1-4,TGTGCCAGCAGCCAAACCGGGACAGGGAGAGAAAAACTGTTTTTT,CASSQTGTGREKLFF
TRBV6-5,NA,few,TRBJ2-7,TGTGCCAGCAGCCTCGATCTAGACTCCTACGAGCAGTACTTC,CASSLDLDSYEQYF
TRBV7-2,NA,NA,TRBJ1-5,TGTGCCAGCAGCTTTGCGGGGGCGTGGAATCAGCCCCAGCATTTT,CASSFAGAWNQPQHF
TRBV25-1,NA,NA,TRBJ1-1,TGTGCCAGCAGCTTCGGGGGTGGGGTCGACACTGAAGCTTTCTTT,CASSFGGGVDTEAFF
TRBV2,TRBD1,NA,TRBJ2-5,TGTGCCAGCAGTGAGACAGGGGAAAAGGGGGCCCAGTACTTC,CASSETGEKGAQYF
TRBV10-2,TRBD1,few,TRBJ1-1,TGCGCCAGCGCCAGACAGGGGGCCGACACTGAAGCTTTCTTT,CASARQGADTEAFF
TRBV7-7,NA,NA,TRBJ2-7,TGTGCCAGCAGCTTAAACGGCGGATACGAGCAGTACTTC,CASSLNGGYEQYF
TRBV30,NA,NA,TRBJ1-2,TGTGCCCGTAGCCTAAACTATGGCTACACCTTC,CARSLNYGYTF
TRBV6-1,NA,NA,TRBJ2-1,TGTGCCAGCAGTGAAGACTCCTCCTCCTACAATGAGCAGTTCTTC,CASSEDSSSYNEQFF
TRBV5-1,TRBD1,NA,TRBJ2-1,TGCGCCAGCAGCTTAGACAGGGGTGAGCAGTTCTTC,CASSLDRGEQFF
TRBV14,TRBD1,NA,TRBJ2-7,TGTGCCAGCAGCCGTGGACAGGATGGGCAGCAGTACTTC,CASSRGQDGQQYF
TRBV7-2,NA,NA,TRBJ2-7,TGTGCCAGCAGCTTAGATCGATCAGGGAATTCCTACGAGCAGTACTTC,CASSLDRSGNSYEQYF
TRBV10-2,NA,NA,TRBJ2-4,TGCGCCAGCAGTGAGGGGCTAGCCAAAAACATTCAGTACTTC,CASSEGLAKNIQYF
TRBV30,NA,NA,TRBJ2-1,TGTGCCTGGAGTCCCGGGTCTAGGGGGCAGTTCTTC,CAWSPGSRGQFF
TRBV6-1,NA,NA,TRBJ2-4,TGTGCCAGCAGCCGCAGGGAAACGGCCAAAAACATTCAGTACTTC,CASSRRETAKNIQYF
TRBV30,NA,NA,TRBJ1-1,TGTGCCTGGAGTGGGTCTGGCAGGTACACTGAAGCTTTCTTT,CAWSGSGRYTEAFF
TRBV6-5,TRBD2,NA,TRBJ2-7,TGTGCCAGCAGGTTGGGGGGGAGCTCCTACGAGCAGTACTTC,CASRLGGSSYEQYF
TRBV6-1,NA,few,TRBJ1-2,TGTGCCAGCAGTGAAGCGCGGGGGATTGGGAACTATGGCTACACCTTC,CASSEARGIGNYGYTF
TRBV7-8,TRBD2,NA,TRBJ2-3,TGTGCCAGCAGCTTTCCTAGCGGTCCGGTTTTGAATACGCAGTATTTT,CASSFPSGPVLNTQYF
TRBV9,TRBD2,NA,TRBJ2-5,TGTGCCAGCAGCGTAGGTAGCGGGGGGGGAATAGAGACCCAGTACTTC,CASSVGSGGGIETQYF
TRBV28,NA,NA,TRBJ1-2,TGTGCCAGCAGTTTATGGGGTGACACCAACTATGGCTACACCTTC,CASSLWGDTNYGYTF
TRBV6-1,NA,NA,TRBJ1-5,TGTGCCAGCAGTGCCCGACCTCCCGGAGATCAGCCCCAGCATTTT,CASSARPPGDQPQHF
TRBV29-1,NA,NA,TRBJ2-5,TGCAGCGTTATTGAGGCGGGGGAGACCCAGTACTTC,CSVIEAGETQYF
TRBV5-1,NA,NA,TRBJ2-3,TGCGCCAGCAGCTTGGGGAGACCCGGAAGCACAGATACGCAGTATTTT,CASSLGRPGSTDTQYF
TRBV19,TRBD1,NA,TRBJ1-5,TGTGCCAGTAGTACCCCACAGGGGGCCGGTCAGCCCCAGCATTTT,CASSTPQGAGQPQHF
TRBV9,NA,NA,TRBJ2-2,TGTGCCAGCAGGCTGGGACAGGCGGGGGCCGGGGAGCTGTTTTTT,CASRLGQAGAGELFF
TRBV5-1,TRBD2,NA,TRBJ2-3,TGCGCCAGCAGCTCCGGGGTAGCGGGGGGCACAGATACGCAGTATTTT,CASSSGVAGGTDTQYF
TRBV7-2,TRBD2,NA,TRBJ2-7,TGTGCCAGCAGCCCAGGACTAGTGGCCGAGCAGTACTTC,CASSPGLVAEQYF
TRBV18,NA,NA,TRBJ1-1,TGTGCCAGCTCACCAGGCTACAGGGACGAGAGCGGCACTGAAGCTTTCTTT,CASSPGYRDESGTEAFF
TRBV5-1,NA,NA,TRBJ1-1,TGCGCCAGCAGCTACGGGGGGGCGAACACTGAAGCTTTCTTT,CASSYGGANTEAFF
TRBV7-2,TRBD1,NA,TRBJ2-7,TGTGCCAGCAGCGTGGACAGGGCTTACGAGCAGTACTTC,CASSVDRAYEQYF
TRBV29-1,TRBD1,few,TRBJ2-7,TGCAGCGTTGAAGTCCTCGGGACAGGGTTTTACGAGCAGTACTTC,CSVEVLGTGFYEQYF
TRBV5-5,NA,NA,TRBJ2-1,TGTGCCAGCAGCCTGGGGGGGGGCGACGAGCAGTTCTTC,CASSLGGGDEQFF
TRBV5-4,NA,NA,TRBJ1-2,TGTGCCAGCAGCTCATGGATGGAGGGGCCTAACTATGGCTACACCTTC,CASSSWMEGPNYGYTF
TRBV27,NA,NA,TRBJ2-3,TGTGCCAGCAGTTTTTGGAGGGGGGGCCCCGCAGATACGCAGTATTTT,CASSFWRGGPADTQYF
TRBV5-5,TRBD2,NA,TRBJ2-1,TGTGCCAGCAGCGCGGGACTAGCGGGAGGGCCTGGTTTTGAGCAGTTCTTC,CASSAGLAGGPGFEQFF
TRBV29-1,NA,few,TRBJ1-5,TGCAGCGTCGCAGACAGAATAGATCAGCCCCAGCATTTT,CSVADRIDQPQHF
TRBV6-5,NA,NA,TRBJ2-7,TGTGCCAGCAGTTACCCCGGGACCTACGAGCAGTACTTC,CASSYPGTYEQYF
TRBV7-9,NA,NA,TRBJ2-1,TGTGCCAGCAGCTTAGGGTTCGTGGGCGGGGTGGTCAATGAGCAGTTCTTC,CASSLGFVGGVVNEQFF
TRBV5-1,NA,NA,TRBJ1-2,TGCGCCAGCAGCTTGGGGACAGCGAGGACCGTTTATGGCTACACCTTC,CASSLGTARTVYGYTF
TRBV28,NA,NA,TRBJ1-3,TGTGCCAGCAGTTTTACGCAGGGACTTCCTGGAAACACCATATATTTT,CASSFTQGLPGNTIYF
TRBV10-3,TRBD1,NA,TRBJ1-2,TGTGCCATCAGTGAATCTGGACAGGCGAACTATGGCTACACCTTC,CAISESGQANYGYTF
TRBV4-1,TRBD2,NA,TRBJ2-2,TGCGCCAGCAGCCAACCTAGCGGGGGGGGGAGGACCGGGGAGCTGTTTTTT,CASSQPSGGGRTGELFF
TRBV7-2,TRBD1,once,TRBJ2-7,TGTGCCAGCAGCCGCAACGGTCAGGGGGCTTACGAGCAGTACTTC,CASSRNGQGAYEQYF
TRBV10-3,NA,NA,TRBJ1-5,TGTGCCATCAGTGAGGGCGGTAATCAGCCCCAGCATTTT,CAISEGGNQPQHF
TRBV15,NA,NA,TRBJ2-5,TGTGCCACCAGCAGAGGACCCCAGGGGAGAGGCGAGACCCAGTACTTC,CATSRGPQGRGETQYF
TRBV7-8,TRBD2,NA,TRBJ2-7,TGTGCCAGCAGCGATAGACCTAGCGGGTACCCCTACGAGCAGTACTTC,CASSDRPSGYPYEQYF
TRBV29-1,TRBD2,NA,TRBJ2-1,TGCAGCGCCAGAAGAGGGGCTAGCGGGTTGGACAATGAGCAGTTCTTC,CSARRGASGLDNEQFF
TRBV28,NA,NA,TRBJ2-7,TGTGCCATCCGGGGGGCGGGCTACGAGCAGTACTTC,CAIRGAGYEQYF